A selection of T cell receptor beta chains follows, all from one sample in a study of CD8 T cells in ankylosing spondylitis. TCRdb re-called the 5' RACE reads with MiXCR, one entry per CDR3 protein. The sample carries 650,000 to 800,000 distinct CDR3 sequences, under 20% recorded once. Sequenced sample: blood, either unsorted or a sorted T cell fraction (not recorded which). These receptors were collected from a male donor with ankylosing spondylitis. Both conserved end residues are part of each CDR3. The order of the fields is J gene, clone size, D gene, V gene, CDR3 protein, CDR3 DNA. D genes are given only for firm matches. Size is stated for part of the rows, as once, few or many counts, or as a class when the clone is expanded.

TRBJ2-7 - TRBD1 TRBV12-3/TRBV12-4 CASRTGTEGEQYF TGTGCCAGCAGAACCGGGACAGAGGGCGAGCAGTACTTC
TRBJ1-4 few - TRBV28 CASSSPAYEKLFF TGTGCCAGCAGTTCCCCCGCGTATGAAAAACTGTTTTTT
TRBJ2-3 - - TRBV10-3 CAISETNMGDTQYF TGTGCCATCAGTGAGACTAATATGGGAGATACGCAGTATTTT
TRBJ1-2 many - TRBV5-1 CASSLVSGQVYGYTF TGCGCCAGCAGCTTGGTTTCGGGGCAGGTCTATGGCTACACCTTC
TRBJ2-7 few - TRBV5-1 CASSLGVTQVSYEQYF TGCGCCAGCAGCTTGGGAGTGACACAGGTCTCCTACGAGCAGTACTTC
TRBJ1-2 - - TRBV7-2 CASSHTSYGYTF TGTGCCAGCAGCCATACAAGCTATGGCTACACCTTC
TRBJ2-7 few - TRBV4-3 CASSQDSSGPYEQYF TGCGCCAGCAGCCAAGATTCCAGCGGCCCCTACGAGCAGTACTTC
TRBJ2-1 - TRBD1 TRBV7-9 CASSLGQGWHEQFF TGTGCCAGCAGCTTGGGACAGGGCTGGCATGAGCAGTTCTTC
TRBJ1-1 few - TRBV10-1 CASSESKGVPAFF TGCGCCAGCAGTGAGTCGAAGGGGGTGCCGGCTTTCTTT
TRBJ2-7 many - TRBV28 CASRGQGTSYEQYF TGTGCCAGCCGCGGGCAGGGGACCTCCTACGAGCAGTACTTC
TRBJ2-5 - - TRBV20-1 CSATPPWLAKETQYF TGCAGTGCCACCCCCCCGTGGCTAGCGAAAGAGACCCAGTACTTC
TRBJ1-5 few - TRBV28 CASSVNNQPQHF TGTGCCAGCAGTGTAAACAATCAGCCCCAGCATTTT